This entry lists 29 T cell receptor beta chains sequenced from one sample in a study of blood T cell repertoires in COVID-19. The assay was immunoSEQ multiplex PCR, and TCRdb's table has in-frame clones only and misses some. The data hold fewer than 200,000 clones, with over 60% observed a single time. The sequenced material came from peripheral blood. The receptors derive from a woman aged 70-85 years with acute or convalescent COVID-19.

The genes are TRBV4-1 and TRBJ2-1, with 8 bases fitting TRBD1. V lost 0 bases and J lost 12; bases outside the gene matches: 13. In germline, CDR1 is MGHRA, CDR2 YSYEKL. CDR3 size: 16 residues. The CDR3 loop reads CASSQDPGTGALGQFF. The CDR3 DNA follows: TGCGCCAGCAGCCAAGACCCCGGGACAGGCGCCTTGGGGCAGTTCTTC.

The chain employs TRBV10-3 and TRBJ2-7; 10 nucleotides agree with TRBD2. Germline assignment: CDR1 ENHRY and CDR2 SYGVKD. The CDR3 totals 16 residues. After removal of 2 bases from V and 0 bases from J, the junction contained 4 bases not matched to a gene. The CDR3 spells CAISEGLADLSYEQYF. The CDR3 DNA follows: TGTGCCATCAGTGAGGGACTAGCGGACCTCTCCTACGAGCAGTACTTC.

The chain recombines TRBV14 with TRBJ2-7, with no clear D. Germline loops: CDR1 SGHDN, CDR2 FVKESK. Between the trimmed V and J ends, which lost 1 base and 3 bases, there was a span of 7 bases. This CDR3 is built from 13 residues. The chain's CDR3 is CASSQVAYYEQYF. The CDR3 DNA reads as TGTGCCAGCAGCCAAGTGGCATACTACGAGCAGTACTTC.

The rearrangement joins TRBV7-9 to TRBJ1-1; D gene ambiguous. The V end was cut by 3 bases, the J end by 2 bases, with 19 bases between. The CDR3 totals 17 residues. Germline V lookup: CDR1 SEHNR, CDR2 FQNEAQ (reference sequence). CDR3 bases: TGTGCCAGCAGCTTCCCGTCAGTTGGCCAATCAAACACTGAAGCTTTCTTT. As protein: CASSFPSVGQSNTEAFF.

The chain joins TRBV19 to TRBJ2-7; possibly TRBD2 for D (5 bases). The CDR3 is 14 residues long. Germline V gene lookup returns CDR1 LNHDA and CDR2 SQIVND (reference sequence). V was trimmed by 6 bases and J by 2 bases, leaving 14 bases between them. This chain's CDR3 is CASSDLLGAYEQYF. The CDR3 DNA reads TGTGCCAGTAGCGATCTACTCGGGGCCTACGAGCAGTACTTC.

The chain combines TRBV15 with TRBJ1-5, with D maybe TRBD1 (6 bases). V lost 5 bases and J 1 base, leaving 9 bases between the germline ends. CDR1 LNHNV and CDR2 YYDKDF come from the germline V gene (reference sequence). The CDR3 runs to 14 residues. The CDR3 here is CATSAGQSNQPQHF. The DNA for the CDR3 is TGTGCCACCAGCGCCGGACAGAGCAATCAGCCCCAGCATTTT.

This clone was seen a few times. V and J are TRBV5-6 and TRBJ1-1; TRBD1 might be the D (6 bases). The CDR3 is made up of 15 amino acids. Trimming removed 4 bases at V and 1 base at J, with 14 bases between. Germline values: CDR1 SGHDT, CDR2 YYEEEE. The CDR3 DNA follows: TGTGCCAGCAGCGCACTGGACAGCTGGAACACTGAAGCTTTCTTT. Protein product: CASSALDSWNTEAFF.

This chain connects TRBV5-4 to TRBJ2-1; 8 bases match TRBD2. The V gene's germline CDR1 is SGHNT and CDR2 YYREEE (reference sequence). The CDR3 is made up of 16 amino acids. Losses at the gene ends were 4 bases for V and 6 bases for J; bases not matched to a gene: 12. CDR3 in DNA: TGTGCCAGCAGCCCAGGGGCGTGGCTAGCGGGCAATGAGCAGTTCTTC. It encodes CASSPGAWLAGNEQFF. Full variable domain (rest looked up from reference TRBV5-4 and TRBJ2-1): ETGVTQSPTHLIKTRGQQVTLRCSSQSGHNTVSWYQQALGQGPQFIFQYYREEENGRGNFPPRFSGLQFPNYSSELNVNALELDDSALYLCASSPGAWLAGNEQFFGPGTRLTVL.

The V and J genes are TRBV5-4 and TRBJ2-6; weak D call: TRBD2 (9 bases). V shed 3 bases and J shed 0 bases, with 19 bases lying between them. The CDR3 sequence is 19 residues long. The germline gives CDR1 SGHNT, CDR2 YYREEE (reference sequence). The CDR3 coding sequence is TGTGCCAGCAGCTGGCGGGGGGGACAGGTGTTCTCTGGGGCCAACGTCCTGACTTTC. Its translation: CASSWRGGQVFSGANVLTF.

The genes are TRBV19 and TRBJ2-1, with 13 positions matching TRBD2. Germline CDR1 and CDR2: LNHDA and SQIVND (reference sequence). V gave up 4 bases and J gave up 1 base; unmatched junction bases: 10. There are 19 residues in the CDR3. The CDR3 reads CASSTVGLAGVRSYNEQFF. CDR3 sequence (DNA): TGTGCCAGTAGTACCGTCGGACTAGCGGGAGTTCGATCCTACAATGAGCAGTTCTTC.

V gene TRBV5-1 combines with J gene TRBJ1-2; D possibly corresponds to TRBD1 (6 bases). V was cut by 3 bases and J by 10 bases, with 10 bases left in between. Germline lookup yields CDR1 SGHRS and CDR2 YFSETQ. CDR3 length: 11 amino acids. The CDR3 DNA is TGCGCCAGCAGCTCGGACAGTGACTACACCTTC. This translates into CASSSDSDYTF.

The chain employs TRBV2 and TRBJ2-7, with 7 bases that match TRBD1. This CDR3 has 14 amino acids. V shed 6 bases, J shed 1 base, and the junction held 6 bases outside the gene matches. Germline values: CDR1 SNHLY, CDR2 FYNNEI. CDR3 amino acids: CASSLGTASYEQYF. The CDR3 bases are TGTGCCAGCAGCCTTGGGACAGCTTCCTACGAGCAGTACTTC.

The chain employs TRBV18 and TRBJ2-3, with TRBD2 as a possible D gene (6 bases). Between the trimmed V and J ends, which lost 5 bases and 1 base, there was a span of 13 bases. Looked up from germline, CDR1 is KGHSH and CDR2 is LQKENI. The CDR3 runs 15 residues. Here the CDR3 DNA reads TGTGCCAGCTCATTCCGGGAGTTAGGCACAGATACGCAGTATTTT. Protein product: CASSFRELGTDTQYF.

V and J are TRBV3-1 (or the pseudogene TRBV3-2) and TRBJ1-5; 8 nucleotides line up with TRBD1. The V segment lost 8 bases and the J segment 7 bases; nucleotides outside the gene matches: 10. The CDR3 has 14 amino acids. The germline gives CDR1 LGHDT, CDR2 YNNKEL (reference sequence). CDR3 sequence (DNA): TGTGCCAGCTCTGAGACAGGGGTGGAACAGCCCCAGCATTTT. It yields the protein CASSETGVEQPQHF.

In DNA form, the CDR3 reads TGTGCCAGCAGAGGGACTAGGGGGGGAGAGACCCAGTACTTC. The encoded protein is CASRGTRGGETQYF. The chain recombines TRBV2 with TRBJ2-5; TRBD2 matches at 8 bases. Germline CDR1 reads SNHLY; CDR2 reads FYNNEI. Losses at the gene ends were 6 bases for V and 4 bases for J; bases not matched to a gene: 7. CDR3 size: 14 residues. The whole variable domain, filled in from reference TRBV2 and TRBJ2-5, reads EPEVTQTPSHQVTQMGQEVILRCVPISNHLYFYWYRQILGQKVEFLVSFYNNEISEKSEIFDDQFSVERPDGSNFTLKIRSTKLEDSAMYFCASRGTRGGETQYFGPGTRLLVL.

The V call is TRBV7-9, the J call TRBJ1-1; no clear D gene. This CDR3 region has 13 residues. The V and J ends lost 7 bases and 0 bases respectively, with 9 bases between them. CDR1 is SEHNR and CDR2 is FQNEAQ in the germline V gene (reference sequence). The DNA of the CDR3 is TGTGCCAGCATGAACAGCTTGAACACTGAAGCTTTCTTT. Translating it yields CASMNSLNTEAFF.

This clone was detected once. The V and J genes are TRBV7-3 and TRBJ2-2, with 9 bases fitting TRBD2. V lost 5 bases and J lost 7; bases outside the gene matches: 11. The CDR3 spans 16 residues. CDR1 SGHTA and CDR2 FQGTGA come from the germline V gene. CDR3: CASSLGTSQTNGELFF. DNA for the CDR3: TGTGCCAGCAGCCTAGGGACTAGCCAAACCAACGGGGAGCTGTTTTTT.

The chain couples TRBV30 to TRBJ2-5; 8 positions match TRBD1. Germline V gives CDR1 GTSNPN, CDR2 SVGIG (reference sequence). V shed 5 bases and J 3 bases; nucleotides not matched to a gene: 11. The CDR3 sequence is 15 residues long. The CDR3 region is CAWGPGQVDKETQYF. In nucleotides, the CDR3 is TGTGCCTGGGGACCGGGACAGGTGGATAAAGAGACCCAGTACTTC.

The chain recombines TRBV11-2 with TRBJ2-1; TRBD2 agrees at 11 bases. The V and J ends lost 2 bases and 8 bases, in that order; junction bases with no gene match: 14. Looked up from germline, CDR1 is SGHAT and CDR2 is FQNNGV. The CDR3 covers 18 residues. The CDR3 coding sequence is TGTGCCAGCAGCTTAACCTTTGACGGACTAGCGGGTCGGGATGAGCAGTTCTTC. Translation gives CASSLTFDGLAGRDEQFF.

The genes are TRBV6-5 and TRBJ2-1, with 9 bases that match TRBD2. The germline gives CDR1 MNHEY, CDR2 SVGAGI. The CDR3 totals 15 residues. V gave up 6 bases and J gave up 5 bases; unmatched junction bases: 8. CDR3 amino acids: CASSDTGLANNEQFF. In nucleotides, the CDR3 is TGTGCCAGCAGCGACACGGGACTAGCAAACAATGAGCAGTTCTTC.

This sequence joins TRBV2 and TRBJ1-2, with D tentatively TRBD1 (6 bases). The germline CDR1 and CDR2 sequences are SNHLY and FYNNEI. The germline V and J ends were trimmed by 1 base and 7 bases, with 10 bases remaining between them. The CDR3 consists of 13 residues. The CDR3 spells CASSEGQAFGYTF. DNA of the CDR3: TGTGCCAGCAGTGAAGGACAGGCCTTTGGCTACACCTTC. Full variable domain (outside the CDR3, taken from reference TRBV2 and TRBJ1-2): EPEVTQTPSHQVTQMGQEVILRCVPISNHLYFYWYRQILGQKVEFLVSFYNNEISEKSEIFDDQFSVERPDGSNFTLKIRSTKLEDSAMYFCASSEGQAFGYTFGSGTRLTVV.

This clone was observed once. The V gene is TRBV5-6, the J gene TRBJ1-2; D not certain. CDR1 is SGHDT, CDR2 YYEEEE, per germline. CDR3 length: 14 residues. V was trimmed by 1 base and J by 7 bases, leaving 14 bases between them. The CDR3 DNA sequence: TGTGCCAGCAGCTTGCCCAGTATCTCGGGTGGCTACACCTTC. It codes for CASSLPSISGGYTF. The full variable domain, rest sourced from reference TRBV5-6 and TRBJ1-2, is DAGVTQSPTHLIKTRGQQVTLRCSPKSGHDTVSWYQQALGQGPQFIFQYYEEEERQRGNFPDRFSGHQFPNYSSELNVNALLLGDSALYLCASSLPSISGGYTFGSGTRLTVV.

This sequence joins TRBV6-1 and TRBJ1-4; D uncertain. The V end lost 2 bases, the J end lost 0 bases, and 7 bases lay between the germline ends. CDR1 is MNHNS, CDR2 SASEGT, per germline. This CDR3 region has 15 residues. The CDR3 sequence is CASSEQRTTNEKLFF. In DNA, the CDR3 is TGTGCCAGCAGTGAACAGCGGACAACTAATGAAAAACTGTTTTTT.

The rearrangement links TRBV29-1 to TRBJ2-1, with 12 bases that match TRBD2. This CDR3 contains 14 residues. With V trimmed by 7 bases and J by 7 bases, 8 bases remained unmatched. Germline V gene data show CDR1 as SQVTM and CDR2 as ANQGSEA. The DNA for the CDR3 is TGCAGCGCCTCGACTAGCGGGAGTAAGAATGAGCAGTTCTTC. It translates to CSASTSGSKNEQFF.

This chain joins TRBV5-6 and TRBJ2-7; TRBD2 agrees at 7 bases. Germline lookup yields CDR1 SGHDT and CDR2 YYEEEE. The CDR3 has 14 residues. V trimming: 0 bases; J trimming: 5 bases; junction bases outside the gene matches: 5. The CDR3 DNA is TGTGCCAGCAGCTTGGCGGGAGGCCACGACGAGCAGTACTTC. Its protein product is CASSLAGGHDEQYF.

This sequence joins TRBV25-1 and TRBJ1-2, with D unresolved. The V gene's germline CDR1 is MGHDK and CDR2 SYGVNS. Trimming shortened V by 6 bases and J by 4 bases, and 15 bases separated the two germline ends. This CDR3 contains 14 residues. The DNA for the CDR3 is TGTGCCAGCAGCCCACCCGGTGGGCCCTATGGCTACACCTTC. Its translation: CASSPPGGPYGYTF.

In this sample, this clone turned up once. The chain has TRBV6-5 and TRBJ1-2; 11 bases are a match to TRBD1. The ends lost 10 bases at V and 3 bases at J; junction bases unmatched: 4. Germline V gene lookup returns CDR1 MNHEY and CDR2 SVGAGI. This CDR3 has 13 amino acids. CDR3 nucleotide sequence: TGTGCCACATGGACAGGGGGCGACTATGGCTACACCTTC. Translating it yields CATWTGGDYGYTF.

Ten or more counts support this clone. J is TRBJ2-7 and V is TRBV7-9; TRBD2 agrees at 11 bases. With V trimmed by 3 bases and J by 0 bases, 10 bases remained unmatched. CDR3 length: 18 residues. Germline V gene data show CDR1 as SEHNR and CDR2 as FQNEAQ (reference sequence). CDR3 bases: TGTGCCAGCAGCTTCTGGGTAGCGGGAGGGCCCGGCTCCTACGAGCAGTACTTC. It encodes CASSFWVAGGPGSYEQYF.

The rearrangement joins TRBV4-1 to TRBJ2-7; 10 nucleotides match TRBD2. The V gene end was trimmed by 0 bases and the J gene end by 4 bases; junction bases not matched to a gene: 6. Per the germline V gene, CDR1 is MGHRA and CDR2 is YSYEKL. CDR3 length equals 16 residues. The CDR3: CASSQESSGRGYEQYF. The CDR3 DNA sequence: TGCGCCAGCAGCCAAGAGTCAAGCGGGAGGGGGTACGAGCAGTACTTC.